The rows below give T cell receptor beta chains drawn from one sample of a study of shared clonotypes between healthy human individuals. Generated by immunoSEQ multiplex PCR, the TCRdb table keeps only in-frame clones and is missing some. The table includes hundreds of thousands of clones, approximately 96% detected once. Source material: naive CD8+ T cells sorted from blood. Receptor source: a man aged 25 to 40 in good health. Both conserved end residues are part of each CDR3. The D gene is left open where the match is weak. A clone size is listed for some rows: how often the clone was seen (once, few, many), or a class if it is expanded.

TRBJ2-7 | TRBV11-1 | - | - | 15 | CASSRSGDGSYEQYF | TGTGCCAGCTCCCGATCGGGGGATGGATCCTACGAGCAGTACTTC
TRBJ2-2 | TRBV9 | TRBD2 | - | 15 | CASSISGVNTGELFF | TGTGCCAGCAGCATTAGCGGGGTGAACACCGGGGAGCTGTTTTTT
TRBJ2-5 | TRBV7-9 | - | - | 15 | CASTSRESPQETQYF | TGTGCCAGCACCTCGAGGGAATCACCGCAAGAGACCCAGTACTTC
TRBJ2-3 | TRBV11-2 | - | - | 17 | CASSLGGTRPSTDTQYF | TGTGCCAGCAGCTTAGGGGGAACTAGACCCAGCACAGATACGCAGTATTTT
TRBJ1-5 | TRBV15 | - | once | 16 | CATSRGAGDSNQPQHF | TGTGCCACCAGCAGAGGGGCGGGGGATAGCAATCAGCCCCAGCATTTT
TRBJ1-5 | TRBV19 | - | - | 15 | CASSPEPYSNQPQHF | TGTGCCAGTAGCCCTGAACCATATAGCAATCAGCCCCAGCATTTT
TRBJ2-5 | TRBV15 | - | - | 16 | CATSRVGRSRQETQYF | TGTGCCACCAGCAGAGTGGGCCGGAGTAGACAAGAGACCCAGTACTTC
TRBJ1-5 | TRBV7-2 | - | - | 16 | CASSVNRDISNQPQHF | TGTGCCAGCAGCGTCAACCGGGACATTAGCAATCAGCCCCAGCATTTT
TRBJ2-3 | TRBV11-2 | TRBD2 | few | 15 | CASSQGLAGTDTQYF | TGTGCCAGCAGCCAGGGACTAGCGGGCACAGATACGCAGTATTTT
TRBJ2-1 | TRBV7-9 | - | once | 16 | CASSLGPAGPPSEQFF | TGTGCCAGCAGCTTAGGTCCCGCGGGACCCCCGAGTGAGCAGTTCTTC
TRBJ2-3 | TRBV13 | - | - | 16 | CASSSYRGGSTDTQYF | TGTGCCAGCAGCTCGTATAGGGGCGGGAGCACAGATACGCAGTATTTT
TRBJ2-7 | TRBV6-5 | - | - | 13 | CASSSVRTYEQYF | TGTGCCAGCAGTTCGGTCAGAACCTACGAGCAGTACTTC
TRBJ2-7 | TRBV15 | - | - | 14 | CATSRGQDFDEQYF | TGTGCCACCAGCAGAGGACAGGACTTTGACGAGCAGTACTTC
TRBJ2-1 | TRBV27 | - | - | 16 | CASSLSIESSYNEQFF | TGTGCCAGCAGTTTATCGATAGAAAGCTCCTACAATGAGCAGTTCTTC
TRBJ2-7 | TRBV28 | - | - | 13 | CASSFRSSYEQYF | TGTGCCAGCAGTTTCAGGAGCTCCTACGAGCAGTACTTC
TRBJ2-7 | TRBV4-3 | - | - | 16 | CASSQDFDSATYEQYF | TGCGCCAGCAGCCAAGATTTCGACTCCGCGACCTACGAGCAGTACTTC
TRBJ2-7 | TRBV5-5 | TRBD1 | once | 14 | CASSPWTGGDEQYF | TGTGCCAGCAGCCCCTGGACAGGGGGCGACGAGCAGTACTTC
TRBJ2-7 | TRBV15 | - | once | 15 | CATSRDRGSSYEQYF | TGTGCCACCAGCAGAGATAGGGGAAGCTCCTACGAGCAGTACTTC
TRBJ2-1 | TRBV11-2 | TRBD2 | - | 15 | CASSLLLAGSDEQFF | TGTGCCAGCAGCTTATTACTAGCGGGAAGTGATGAGCAGTTCTTC
TRBJ2-7 | TRBV28 | TRBD2 | - | 15 | CASSLLAGLLSEQYF | TGTGCCAGCAGCCTACTAGCGGGCCTCCTCTCCGAGCAGTACTTC
TRBJ1-1 | TRBV6-1 | TRBD1 | - | 15 | CASSTRQGQWSEAFF | TGTGCCAGCAGTACCCGACAGGGGCAGTGGTCTGAAGCTTTCTTT
TRBJ1-4 | TRBV28 | - | - | 17 | CASSLEISGQTYEKLFF | TGTGCCAGCAGTTTGGAAATTTCCGGACAAACGTATGAAAAGCTGTTTTTT
TRBJ1-5 | TRBV27 | - | - | 14 | CASSLDGSNQPQHF | TGTGCCAGCTCACTGGACGGTAGCAATCAGCCCCAGCATTTT
TRBJ2-7 | TRBV2 | TRBD2 | - | 21 | CASKPSIAGKKTSGRAFEQYF | TGTGCCAGCAAGCCAAGCATCGCGGGGAAAAAGACTAGCGGGAGGGCCTTCGAGCAGTACTTC
TRBJ2-7 | TRBV7-2 | - | once | 16 | CASSLAPGGALYEQYF | TGTGCCAGCAGCTTAGCCCCTGGGGGAGCCCTTTACGAGCAGTACTTC
TRBJ2-3 | TRBV4-1 | - | once | 15 | CASSQDDGYTDTQYF | TGCGCCAGCAGCCAAGACGACGGTTACACAGATACGCAGTATTTT
TRBJ2-1 | TRBV19 | TRBD2 | - | 18 | CASSPGLAGGPSFYEQFF | TGTGCCAGTAGTCCCGGACTAGCGGGAGGGCCTTCTTTCTATGAGCAGTTCTTC
TRBJ2-7 | TRBV29-1 | - | - | 13 | CSVVEDSSYEQYF | TGCAGCGTTGTTGAGGACAGTTCCTACGAGCAGTACTTC
TRBJ1-2 | TRBV6-5 | - | - | 14 | CASSPAGQLSGYTF | TGTGCCAGCAGTCCCGCCGGACAGCTAAGTGGCTACACCTTC
TRBJ2-7 | TRBV29-1 | TRBD2 | - | 14 | CSVEFSGRAGEQYF | TGCAGCGTTGAATTTAGCGGGAGGGCCGGAGAGCAGTACTTC
TRBJ2-7 | TRBV7-9 | - | - | 14 | CASSSTPSSYEQYF | TGTGCCAGCAGCTCGACACCTAGCTCCTACGAGCAGTACTTC
TRBJ1-5 | TRBV6-6 | - | - | 16 | CASSYSIQETRQPQHF | TGTGCCAGCAGTTACTCGATTCAGGAGACGAGGCAGCCCCAGCATTTT